This entry is about one T cell receptor beta chain. Trimming took 5 bases from V and 0 from J, leaving 14 bases between them. The CDR3 length is 16 residues. Germline V gene data show CDR1 as LNHNV and CDR2 as YYDKDF (reference sequence). These data come from a study of identical twins. A universal primer site came from template switching; cDNA carried unique molecular identifiers. TCRdb re-analysed the 5' RACE reads in MiXCR, keeping a single row per CDR3 protein. This table holds roughly 540,000 distinct CDR3 sequences, 20% to 25% found once. These data were likewise used in another study, on T cells expressing NK-cell markers. Per that study: In several experiments, sorting was restricted to alpha-beta TCR T cells by an anti-gamma-delta TCR antibody. Dominant NKG2C+ clonotypes made up about 1.0-7.5% of CD8+ T cells in a handful of donors. Whether expanded NKG2C-expressing T cell clones recognize HCMV is unknown.

The sequencing sample was made of CD4+ T cells sorted from blood. The TCR was taken from a woman aged 18-35 years in good health. The rearrangement uses TRBV15 and TRBJ2-1; tentatively, D is TRBD2 (5 bases). This chain's CDR3 is CATSSERYSSYNEQFF. The CDR3 bases are TGTGCCACCAGCTCGGAGCGGTACAGCTCCTACAATGAGCAGTTCTTC.